This T cell receptor beta chain is drawn from a study of T-cell reconstitution after alpha-beta-depleted transplantation in children. General observations from the study: T-cell counts and diversity at one year post-transplant came mainly from newly produced T cells. Reported findings indicate that, about two months after transplant, alpha-beta T cells came from several hundred expanded clones, which were derived from non-depleted graft cells.

Library preparation (for TCRbeta) was performed with unique molecular identifiers. Each CDR3 protein gets one entry after TCRdb re-called the PCR reads with MiXCR. The sample lists around 700,000 distinct CDR3 sequences; 10% to 15% were seen once. The table lists this clonotype with many counts. Its antigen is not identified. V gave up 3 bases and J gave up 8 bases; unmatched junction bases: 7. Per germline, CDR1 LGHDT and CDR2 YNNKEL (reference sequence). The CDR3 consists of 14 residues. V and J are TRBV3-1 and TRBJ2-1, with 7 bases lining up with TRBD2. This clonotype was sampled from a girl aged 2 to 9 with congenital amegakaryocytic thrombocytopenia, due to receive a stem cell transplant. The sequenced sample was PBMCs, obtained before TCRalphabeta/CD19-depleted stem cell transplant. CDR3 nucleotides: TGTGCCAGCAGCCACGTGGGGACTAACTATGAGCAGTTCTTC. This encodes CASSHVGTNYEQFF.